The subject of this entry is one TCR beta chain. Sequencing relied on a cDNA template that was reverse transcribed from extracted RNA. Profiled with immunoSEQ multiplex PCR; TCRdb holds only in-frame clones, not every one. The data contain some 120,000 clones, approximately 60% of them singletons. The CDR3 loop spans 11 amino acids. V lost 6 bases and J 2 bases, leaving 8 bases between the germline ends. The germline gives CDR1 DFQATT, CDR2 SNEGSKA (reference sequence). The source of the sample is a study of CD8+ T cells in alopecia areata. Treatment reported: oral pan-JAK inhibitor, 5-10 mg twice daily.

Sequences were derived from CD4+ T cells sorted from blood, sampled at week 4, from a patient treated with tofacitinib. The gene calls are TRBV20-1 and TRBJ2-7; the D gene is possibly TRBD2 (5 bases). The clonotype was recovered from a human donor with alopecia areata. This CDR3 is CSAARAYEQYF. The CDR3 DNA follows: TGCAGTGCGGCGCGGGCCTACGAGCAGTACTTC.